This TCR beta chain was identified during a study of T-cell memory formation after mild COVID-19. Study-wide results and limits: Pre-infection memory carried some responding clones, suggesting that cross-reactive memory joined. While clones contracting from day 15 to 85 were balanced between CD4 and CD8, later expanders leaned CD4+.

5'RACE primed from the constant segment yielded TCR alpha and TCR beta cDNA libraries bearing sample barcodes and UMIs. TCRdb reprocessed the 5' RACE reads via MiXCR and lists one record per CDR3 protein. This sample has 120,000 or so distinct CDR3 sequences, with around a sixth found just once. The CDR3 consists of 14 residues. J gave up 6 bases and V 4 bases, and 7 bases lay outside the gene matches. Germline CDR1 reads MNHEY; CDR2 reads SMNVEV (reference sequence). Comment on this clonotype: Its cognate antigen is unknown.

What was sequenced was PBMCs or a T cell subset sorted from them (not recorded which). V and J are TRBV27 and TRBJ2-7, with 9 bases aligning to TRBD1. The clonotype comes from an adult woman who had mild COVID-19 (a few samples of this study predate the infection). Cell type and time point are not known. The CDR3, as DNA: TGTGCCAGCAGTTGGGGACAGGGAAGGGGCGAGCAGTACTTC. This translates into CASSWGQGRGEQYF.